The 8 T cell receptor beta chains below all came from one sample that was sequenced in a study of low-dose radiotherapy and immunotherapy resistance in tumors. The time point denotes: after trial treatment. Treatment indicated: LDRT plus nivolumab, ipilimumab, low-dose cyclophosphamide and aspirin (RACIN trial). PCR amplification of the TCRs was performed with Phusion for 20 to 25 PCR cycles, and it relied on a constant-region primer together with a V-primer adapter. TCRdb independently ran MiXCR on the reads; one entry per CDR3 protein. The top ten hold approximately 7.6% of the sample, which has 50,000 or so distinct CDR3 sequences, around a third seen once. Here the sequenced sample was PBMCs, taken after low-dose radiotherapy plus immunotherapy. Source of these receptors: a male donor with rectosigmoid adenocarcinoma.

The sample holds many counts of this clonotype. The chain joins TRBV13 to TRBJ2-7; D gene unclear. The CDR3 sequence is 11 residues long. V lost 4 bases to trimming and J lost 2 bases, with 3 bases between them. Germline values: CDR1 PRHDT, CDR2 FYEKMQ (reference sequence). CDR3 sequence: CASSSTYEQYF. CDR3 nucleotides: TGTGCCAGCAGCTCCACCTACGAGCAGTACTTC.

This sequence joins TRBV20-1 and TRBJ2-7; TRBD2 matches 8 bases. Trimming removed 0 bases from V and 2 bases from J; junction bases left unmatched: 6. Germline V lookup: CDR1 DFQATT, CDR2 SNEGSKA (reference sequence). This CDR3 has 15 residues. The CDR3 bases are TGCAGTGCTAGAGATGATGGGCGGGGGGCCTACGAGCAGTACTTC. It is translated as CSARDDGRGAYEQYF.

In the case of this clonotype: It is unclear where the CDR3 begins or ends on the DNA, so no DNA is shown, and the CDR3 is as TCRdb lists it. This chain connects TRBV5-1 to TRBJ2-2. The CDR3 sequence runs 18 residues, both termini included. The germline V gene has CDR1 SGHRS and CDR2 YFSETQ. The CDR3: CASSLANRQQNTGELFFF.

The chain carries TRBV28 and TRBJ2-5, with 9 bases aligning to TRBD2. The CDR3 length is 16 residues. With V trimmed by 6 bases and J by 1 base, 9 bases remained unmatched. CDR1 is MDHEN, CDR2 SYDVKM, per germline. The CDR3 DNA is TGTGCCAGCAGCATAGCGGGAGCGTTGTTCCAAGAGACCCAGTACTTC. Translating it yields CASSIAGALFQETQYF.

V usage is TRBV6-6 and J usage is TRBJ2-7; 9 nucleotides line up with TRBD1. The trim removed 6 bases at V and 6 bases at J, leaving 12 bases unmatched. Germline lookup yields CDR1 MNHNY and CDR2 SVGAGI (reference sequence). The CDR3 spans 15 residues. The CDR3 sequence is CASRQGTGRLGEQYF. The DNA for the CDR3 is TGTGCCAGCAGACAAGGGACAGGGCGTTTAGGCGAGCAGTACTTC.

This clonotype was detected only a few times. The rearrangement uses TRBV6-2 or TRBV6-3 and TRBJ1-5, with no clear D. There are 15 residues in the CDR3. V shed 4 bases and J shed 0 bases, with 10 bases lying between them. Germline loops: CDR1 MNHEY, CDR2 SVGEGT. The CDR3 nucleotides are TGTGCCAGCAGTTCCCGAAGCTATAGCAATCAGCCCCAGCATTTT. Protein sequence: CASSSRSYSNQPQHF.

This clonotype was seen more than once but under ten times. The gene calls are TRBV6-6 and TRBJ2-7; the D is unclear. There are 12 residues in the CDR3. V lost 0 bases, J lost 4 bases, and 4 bases lay in between. Germline V CDR1 and CDR2: MNHNY, SVGAGI (reference sequence). Here the CDR3 reads CASSYSMYEQYF. The CDR3 DNA reads as TGTGCCAGCAGTTACTCGATGTACGAGCAGTACTTC.

This clonotype is categorized as medium-sized. This CDR3 reads CASERAPYNEQFF. The DNA of the CDR3 is TGTGCCAGCGAGCGGGCGCCCTACAATGAGCAGTTCTTC. The rearrangement uses TRBV28 and TRBJ2-1, with D possibly being TRBD2 (6 bases). The V and J ends lost 8 bases and 2 bases respectively, with 10 bases between them. In germline, CDR1 is MDHEN, CDR2 SYDVKM. CDR3 length: 13 amino acids.